The clone carrying this TCR beta chain was counted only a few times. This entry is derived from a study of blood T cell repertoires in COVID-19. Study background: Sources were T cells, B-cell-depleted T cells, or PBMCs; the material itself was cDNA or gDNA.

Trimming stripped 8 bases from V and 7 bases from J, with 20 bases between. This CDR3 is 14 amino acids long. Across about two dozen US areas, participants ranged in age from roughly 18 to 95 years. Sequenced by immunoSEQ multiplex PCR; TCRdb stores in-frame clones only, minus some. The sample contains 150,000 or so clones, over 70% of which appear only once. Sequencing used PBMCs or T cells enriched from blood (not recorded which). The clonotype comes from a man between 70 and 80 years old who had been exposed to COVID-19. The chain links TRBV23-1 to TRBJ1-2; D gene ambiguous. TRBV23-1 qualifies as an ORF whose function is uncertain. The CDR3 spells CASRHPKGVCGYTF. CDR3 DNA sequence: TGCGCCAGCCGCCACCCCAAGGGAGTCTGTGGCTACACCTTC.